This entry lists 14 T cell receptor beta chains sequenced from one sample in a study of blood T cell repertoires in COVID-19. TCRdb keeps only in-frame clones here, not all; method: immunoSEQ multiplex PCR. The sample has around 230,000 clones, approximately 83% seen once; the top ten hold less than 4%. The specimen sequenced was PBMCs or T cells enriched from blood (not recorded which). These receptors all stem from a woman in her 40s with acute COVID-19.

Here the CDR3 reads CASSQLSAGGPGNTIYF. The CDR3 nucleotides read TGCGCCAGCAGCCAACTTTCGGCAGGGGGGCCTGGAAACACCATATATTTT. This rearrangement joins TRBV4-1 to TRBJ1-3; 7 bases are a match to TRBD1. Germline CDR1 reads MGHRA; CDR2 reads YSYEKL. Trimming cost V 2 bases and J 2 bases; bases outside gene matches: 9. The CDR3 loop spans 17 amino acids.

The V and J genes are TRBV27 and TRBJ1-3; a possible D gene is TRBD1 (5 bases). Trimming pared 2 bases from V and 1 base from J, leaving 9 bases between. The germline gives CDR1 MNHEY, CDR2 SMNVEV (reference sequence). This CDR3 is built from 15 residues. CDR3 sequence reads: CASSLGGVSGNTIYF. The CDR3 bases are TGTGCCAGCAGTTTAGGGGGGGTTTCTGGAAACACCATATATTTT.

The chain employs TRBV5-8 and TRBJ2-3, with TRBD2 identical over 11 bases. Germline CDR1 SGHTS, CDR2 YDEGEE. The junction had 7 bases not matched to a gene; V was cut back by 1 base and J by 0 bases. The CDR3 has 18 residues. In nucleotides, the CDR3 is TGTGCCAGCAGCTTGATACCTAGCGGGAGGCCTAGCACAGATACGCAGTATTTT. It codes for CASSLIPSGRPSTDTQYF.

In this sample, this clone turned up once. This chain connects TRBV9 to TRBJ2-7, with 9 bases matching TRBD2. This CDR3 spans 14 amino acids. Germline-derived CDR1 and CDR2 are SGDLS and YYNGEE. V lost 0 bases, J lost 2 bases, and 0 bases stayed unmatched. CDR3 bases: TGTGCCAGCAGCGTAGGCGGGAGGGCCTACGAGCAGTACTTC. This sequence encodes CASSVGGRAYEQYF. The variable domain in full, completed from reference TRBV9 and TRBJ2-7, reads DSGVTQTPKHLITATGQRVTLRCSPRSGDLSVYWYQQSLDQGLQFLIQYYNGEERAKGNILERFSAQQFPDLHSELNLSSLELGDSALYFCASSVGGRAYEQYFGPGTRLTVT.

The chain joins TRBV20-1 to TRBJ2-1; 7 nucleotides match TRBD1. After removal of 3 bases from V and 3 bases from J, the junction contained 2 bases not matched to a gene. Germline loops: CDR1 DFQATT, CDR2 SNEGSKA (reference sequence). The CDR3 sequence is 13 residues long. As DNA, the CDR3 is TGCAGTGCTAGTCAGGGGGTCTACAATGAGCAGTTCTTC. Encoded protein: CSASQGVYNEQFF.

The chain joins TRBV3-1 (or the pseudogene TRBV3-2) to TRBJ2-1; D remains ambiguous. Trimming removed 6 bases from V and 7 bases from J, with 13 bases in between. CDR1 is LGHDT, CDR2 YNNKEL, per germline (reference sequence). This CDR3 comprises 13 residues. The CDR3 DNA sequence: TGTGCCAGCAGTCTTTCCCTTTTGAATGAGCAGTTCTTC. It translates to CASSLSLLNEQFF.

The chain has TRBV10-2 and TRBJ2-2; TRBD1 might be the D (6 bases). Per the germline V gene, CDR1 is WSHSY and CDR2 is SAAADI. The CDR3 runs 15 residues. V lost 6 bases and J 4 bases, leaving 15 bases between the germline ends. CDR3 DNA: TGCGCCAGCAGGACCGGGACAAGGGGCACCGGGGAGCTGTTTTTT. It codes for CASRTGTRGTGELFF.

This clone is a singleton in its sample. The CDR3 DNA is TGTGCCAGCAGCTTTCGGACTAGCGGGACCGGGGAGCTGTTTTTT. It yields the protein CASSFRTSGTGELFF. The genes are TRBV7-3 and TRBJ2-2; 11 bases align to TRBD2. Looked up from germline, CDR1 is SGHTA and CDR2 is FQGTGA. J gave up 5 bases and V 3 bases, and 2 bases lay outside the gene matches. This CDR3 comprises 15 residues.

This sequence joins TRBV6-5 and TRBJ2-5, with 13 bases that match TRBD2. CDR3 length: 15 residues. Trimming took 6 bases from V and 2 from J; bases not matched to a gene: 3. Germline lookup yields CDR1 MNHEY and CDR2 SVGAGI. The CDR3 coding sequence is TGTGCCAGCAGGATGGGACTAGCGGGACAAGAGACCCAGTACTTC. Its translation: CASRMGLAGQETQYF.

The chain carries TRBV6-5 and TRBJ1-6, with TRBD1 matching over 7 bases. This CDR3 is built from 14 residues. J was trimmed by 7 bases and V by 6 bases; bases with no gene match: 6. CDR1 and CDR2 from the germline V gene are MNHEY and SVGAGI. The DNA of the CDR3 is TGTGCCAGCAGGAGGGGACAGAGAAATTCACCCCTCCACTTT. Residues: CASRRGQRNSPLHF.

DNA of the CDR3: TGTGCCAGTAGTATATTAGGGGGCAGCGGGGAGCTGTTTTTT. It encodes CASSILGGSGELFF. V usage is TRBV19 and J usage is TRBJ2-2, with 7 bases identical to TRBD1. V lost 2 bases to trimming and J lost 7 bases; unmatched junction nucleotides: 4. The CDR3 length is 14 residues. The V gene's germline CDR1 is LNHDA and CDR2 SQIVND (reference sequence).

The rearrangement links TRBV25-1 to TRBJ2-3; 7 bases match TRBD2. V shed 11 bases and J 2 bases; nucleotides not matched to a gene: 10. CDR1 MGHDK and CDR2 SYGVNS come from the germline V gene. CDR3 length: 14 residues. The DNA of the CDR3 is TGTGCCTCGCGGGCGGGGGATTACACAGATACGCAGTATTTT. Encoded protein: CASRAGDYTDTQYF.

The rearrangement links TRBV1 to TRBJ1-2; the table gives TRBD1 as D, unverified against the DNA. TRBV1 is a pseudogene segment. The CDR3 totals 16 residues. Here the CDR3 DNA reads TGCACCAGCAGCCGCGGCAGGGGATCTGGTAACTATGGCTACACCTTC. It translates to CTSSRGRGSGNYGYTF.

V and J are TRBV7-6 and TRBJ2-7, with 11 positions matching TRBD2. The V gene's germline CDR1 is SGHVS and CDR2 FNYEAQ. This CDR3 contains 17 residues. After removal of 5 bases from V and 2 bases from J, the junction contained 11 bases not matched to a gene. The CDR3 here is CASSPLAGGPDAYEQYF. CDR3 DNA sequence: TGTGCCAGCAGCCCCTTAGCGGGAGGGCCGGACGCCTACGAGCAGTACTTC.